This T cell receptor beta chain was sequenced during a study of OX40 agonist ivuxolimab in advanced cancers. The CDR3 length is 14 residues. V lost 5 bases and J lost 6, with 18 bases in between. Germline lookup yields CDR1 SGHKS and CDR2 YYEKEE (reference sequence). TCRdb's table, derived via immunoSEQ multiplex PCR, lists solely in-frame clones and lacks some. This repertoire shows tens of thousands of clones, around 88% found once; its top ten account for around 2%. This TCR came from an adult with an advanced solid tumor such as melanoma, head and neck, liver or kidney cancer. The chain has TRBV5-5 and TRBJ2-7, with a tentative D call TRBD2 (6 bases). Source: CD4+ or CD8+ T cells sorted from blood, taken in a trial of the OX40 agonist ivuxolimab. The CDR3 sequence: CASSWAEGSSEQYF. The DNA for the CDR3 is TGTGCCAGCAGTTGGGCGGAGGGCAGTTCCGAGCAGTACTTC. Full variable domain (remainder filled in from reference TRBV5-5 and TRBJ2-7): DAGVTQSPTHLIKTRGQQVTLRCSPISGHKSVSWYQQVLGQGPQFIFQYYEKEERGRGNFPDRFSARQFPNYSSELNVNALLLGDSALYLCASSWAEGSSEQYFGPGTRLTVT.